The 11 T cell receptor beta chains below all came from one sample that was sequenced in a study of human thymus T cells. Generated by immunoSEQ multiplex PCR, the TCRdb table keeps only in-frame clones and is missing some. The sample yields tens of thousands of clones, 90% to 95% seen once. The sequencing sample was made of blood. Receptors originate from a boy in the first two years of life with a congenital heart defect but otherwise immunologically healthy.

This clone was seen once. The chain has TRBV5-1 and TRBJ1-4, with D unresolved. Germline CDR1 and CDR2: SGHRS and YFSETQ. V was trimmed by 0 bases and J by 7 bases, leaving 22 bases between them. The CDR3 runs 18 residues. Written as DNA, the CDR3 is TGCGCCAGCAGCTTGGCCGAAGTGGCGGCTGCCCGGCCTGAAAAACTGTTTTTT. The encoded protein is CASSLAEVAAARPEKLFF.

The chain employs TRBV18 and TRBJ2-3, with 8 bases identical to TRBD2. This CDR3 is built from 17 residues. Trimming removed 3 bases from V and 2 bases from J; junction bases left unmatched: 10. Germline V gene lookup returns CDR1 KGHSH and CDR2 LQKENI. CDR3 sequence reads: CASSPALLAGYTDTQYF. CDR3 nucleotides: TGTGCCAGCTCACCCGCTTTATTAGCGGGGTACACAGATACGCAGTATTTT. Based on the CDR3 plus reference TRBV18 and TRBJ2-3, the full variable domain is NAGVMQNPRHLVRRRGQEARLRCSPMKGHSHVYWYRQLPEEGLKFMVYLQKENIIDESGMPKERFSAEFPKEGPSILRIQQVVRGDSAAYFCASSPALLAGYTDTQYFGPGTRLTVL.

This clone occurred once. The CDR3 region has the DNA TGTGCCAGCAGCCACCGACAGGGACCACCCAACTACGAGCAGTACTTC. It codes for CASSHRQGPPNYEQYF. The chain uses TRBV7-2 and TRBJ2-7; 7 bases are a match to TRBD1. Trimming removed 5 bases from V and 3 bases from J; junction bases left unmatched: 13. There are 16 residues in the CDR3. Germline CDR1 SGHTA, CDR2 FQGNSA. Combining the CDR3 with reference TRBV7-2 and TRBJ2-7 gives the whole variable domain GAGVSQSPSNKVTEKGKDVELRCDPISGHTALYWYRQSLGQGLEFLIYFQGNSAPDKSGLPSDRFSAERTGGSVSTLTIQRTQQEDSAVYLCASSHRQGPPNYEQYFGPGTRLTVT.

V and J are TRBV14 and TRBJ2-1; D may match TRBD1 or TRBD2 (5 bases each). Trimming left V 3 bases short and J 7 bases short, with 19 bases between. From germline, CDR1 is SGHDN and CDR2 FVKESK. The CDR3 totals 16 residues. CDR3 in DNA: TGTGCCAGCAGCCATCGCTCCTATGTGTGGGGGAATGAGCAGTTCTTC. Residues: CASSHRSYVWGNEQFF. The full variable domain, with the rest looked up from reference TRBV14 and TRBJ2-1, is EAGVTQFPSHSVIEKGQTVTLRCDPISGHDNLYWYRRVMGKEIKFLLHFVKESKQDESGMPNNRFLAERTGGTYSTLKVQPAELEDSGVYFCASSHRSYVWGNEQFFGPGTRLTVL.

This clone was detected only a few times. The gene calls are TRBV6-1 and TRBJ1-1; D call uncertain. From germline, CDR1 is MNHNS and CDR2 SASEGT. The ends were cut back, 1 base at V and 7 bases at J, with 10 bases in the middle. The CDR3 loop spans 13 amino acids. The CDR3 DNA reads as TGTGCCAGCAGTGAAGGGCAAAGGATTGAAGCTTTCTTT. Its protein product is CASSEGQRIEAFF.

The rearrangement links TRBV19 to TRBJ2-7; TRBD1 agrees at 8 bases. The trim removed 4 bases at V and 2 bases at J, leaving 4 bases unmatched. This CDR3 is built from 14 residues. Germline V gene lookup returns CDR1 LNHDA and CDR2 SQIVND (reference sequence). CDR3 amino acids: CASSTMTGAYEQYF. CDR3 sequence (DNA): TGTGCCAGTAGTACGATGACAGGGGCCTACGAGCAGTACTTC.

The chain combines TRBV7-9 with TRBJ1-1; 8 positions agree with TRBD1. V shed 7 bases, J shed 4 bases, and the junction held 5 bases outside the gene matches. The CDR3 has 13 residues. Per the germline V gene, CDR1 is SEHNR and CDR2 is FQNEAQ (reference sequence). The CDR3 protein is CASIGTGVTEAFF. The CDR3, as DNA: TGTGCCAGCATCGGGACAGGAGTCACTGAAGCTTTCTTT.

The chain uses TRBV11-2 and TRBJ2-3, with 16 positions matching TRBD2. The CDR3 is 17 residues long. V gave up 4 bases and J gave up 7 bases; unmatched junction bases: 8. CDR1 and CDR2 from the germline V gene are SGHAT and FQNNGV. CDR3 nucleotides: TGTGCCAGCAGCTCCCATCCGGGACTAGCGGGAGGGAATACGCAGTATTTT. Amino acid sequence: CASSSHPGLAGGNTQYF.

V and J are TRBV2 and TRBJ1-5, with D maybe TRBD1 (5 bases). Germline V CDR1 and CDR2: SNHLY, FYNNEI. The V and J ends lost 8 bases and 0 bases respectively, with 11 bases between them. The CDR3 contains 14 residues. This CDR3 reads CASGGTYSNQPQHF. The CDR3 nucleotides read TGTGCCAGCGGAGGGACCTATAGCAATCAGCCCCAGCATTTT.

The CDR3 nucleotides are TGTGCCAGCAGCTTAGTGACGGACACCTACGAGCAGTACTTC. Its translation is CASSLVTDTYEQYF. The chain uses TRBV7-8 and TRBJ2-7, with D possibly matching TRBD1 (5 bases). With 1 base removed from V and 2 bases from J, the gap between germline ends came to 9 bases. The CDR3 runs 14 residues. Germline V CDR1 and CDR2: SGHVS, FQNEAQ. Full variable domain (remainder filled in from reference TRBV7-8 and TRBJ2-7): GAGVSQSPRYKVAKRGQDVALRCDPISGHVSLFWYQQALGQGPEFLTYFQNEAQLDKSGLPSDRFFAERPEGSVSTLKIQRTQQEDSAVYLCASSLVTDTYEQYFGPGTRLTVT.

With regard to this clone: Relative to the germline gene, one junction end is altered; a read error may explain this. The chain carries TRBV20-1 and TRBJ2-1, with a possible D match to TRBD2 (5 bases). Per the germline V gene, CDR1 is DFQATT and CDR2 is SNEGSKA (reference sequence). This CDR3 spans 11 amino acids. CDR3 protein: CSAPVGGLRLF. In nucleotides, the CDR3 is TGCAGTGCCCCCGTGGGCGGGCTTCGGCTCTTC.